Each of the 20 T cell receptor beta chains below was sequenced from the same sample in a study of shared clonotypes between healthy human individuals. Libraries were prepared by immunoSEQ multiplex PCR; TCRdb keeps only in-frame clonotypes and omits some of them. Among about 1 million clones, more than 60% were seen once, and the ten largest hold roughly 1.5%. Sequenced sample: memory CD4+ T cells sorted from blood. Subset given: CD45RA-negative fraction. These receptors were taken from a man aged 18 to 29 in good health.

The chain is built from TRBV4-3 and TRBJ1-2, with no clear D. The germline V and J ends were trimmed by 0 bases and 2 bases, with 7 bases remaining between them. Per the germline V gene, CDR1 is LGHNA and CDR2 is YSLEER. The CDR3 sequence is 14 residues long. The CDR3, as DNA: TGCGCCAGCAGCCAAGATGCGGGAAACTATGGCTACACCTTC. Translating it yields CASSQDAGNYGYTF.

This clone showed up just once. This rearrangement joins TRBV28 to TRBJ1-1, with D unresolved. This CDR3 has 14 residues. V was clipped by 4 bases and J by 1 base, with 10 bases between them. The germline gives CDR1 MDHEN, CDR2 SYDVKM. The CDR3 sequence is CASSSRMKNTEAFF. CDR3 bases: TGTGCCAGCAGTTCCCGGATGAAGAACACTGAAGCTTTCTTT.

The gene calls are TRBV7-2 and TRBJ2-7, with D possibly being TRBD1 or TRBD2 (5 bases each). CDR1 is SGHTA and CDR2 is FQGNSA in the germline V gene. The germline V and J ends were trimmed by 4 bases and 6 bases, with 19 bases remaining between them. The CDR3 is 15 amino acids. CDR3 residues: CASSSLPQGASEQYF. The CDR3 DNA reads TGTGCCAGCAGCTCCCTCCCGCAGGGAGCGTCCGAGCAGTACTTC.

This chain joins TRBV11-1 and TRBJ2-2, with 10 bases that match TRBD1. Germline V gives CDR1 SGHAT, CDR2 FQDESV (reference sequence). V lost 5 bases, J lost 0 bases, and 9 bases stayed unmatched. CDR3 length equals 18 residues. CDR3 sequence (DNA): TGTGCCAGCAGCGTGAGACAGACAGGGGGCGCGAACACCGGGGAGCTGTTTTTT. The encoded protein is CASSVRQTGGANTGELFF.

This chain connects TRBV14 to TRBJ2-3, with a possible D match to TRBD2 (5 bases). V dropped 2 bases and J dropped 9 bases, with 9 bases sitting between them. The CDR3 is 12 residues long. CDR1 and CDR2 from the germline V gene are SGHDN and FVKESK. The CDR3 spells CASSQQGRTQYF. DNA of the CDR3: TGTGCCAGCAGCCAACAAGGGAGAACGCAGTATTTT.

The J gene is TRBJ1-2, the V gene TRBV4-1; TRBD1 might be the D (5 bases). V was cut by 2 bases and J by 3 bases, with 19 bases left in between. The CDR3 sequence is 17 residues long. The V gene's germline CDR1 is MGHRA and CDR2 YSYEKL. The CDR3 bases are TGCGCCAGCAGCCAAAGGGCGGTCCGGGAAGGGGACTATGGCTACACCTTC. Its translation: CASSQRAVREGDYGYTF.

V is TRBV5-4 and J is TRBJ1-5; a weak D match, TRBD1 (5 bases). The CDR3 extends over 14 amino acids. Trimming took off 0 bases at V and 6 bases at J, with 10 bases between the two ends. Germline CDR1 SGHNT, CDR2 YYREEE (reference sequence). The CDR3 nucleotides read TGTGCCAGCAGCTTGGGCAGGGTGGGTCAGCCCCAGCATTTT. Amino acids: CASSLGRVGQPQHF.

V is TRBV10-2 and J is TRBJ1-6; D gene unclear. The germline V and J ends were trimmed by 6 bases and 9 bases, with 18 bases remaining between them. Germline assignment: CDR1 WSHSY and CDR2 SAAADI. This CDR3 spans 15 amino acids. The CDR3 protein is CASSDHASILSPLHF. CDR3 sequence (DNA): TGCGCCAGCAGCGACCATGCATCTATCCTTTCACCCCTCCACTTT.

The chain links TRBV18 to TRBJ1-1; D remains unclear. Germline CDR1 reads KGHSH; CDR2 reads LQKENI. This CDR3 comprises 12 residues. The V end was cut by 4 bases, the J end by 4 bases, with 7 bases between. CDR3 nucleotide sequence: TGTGCCAGCTCACTGAGCGGCACTGAAGCTTTCTTT. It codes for CASSLSGTEAFF.

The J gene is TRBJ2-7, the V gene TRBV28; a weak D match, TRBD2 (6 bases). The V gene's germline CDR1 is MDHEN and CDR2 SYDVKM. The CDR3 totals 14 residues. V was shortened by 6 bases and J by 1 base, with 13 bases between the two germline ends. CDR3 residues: CASSRRGISYEQYF. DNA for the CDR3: TGTGCCAGCAGCCGCCGGGGGATATCCTACGAGCAGTACTTC.

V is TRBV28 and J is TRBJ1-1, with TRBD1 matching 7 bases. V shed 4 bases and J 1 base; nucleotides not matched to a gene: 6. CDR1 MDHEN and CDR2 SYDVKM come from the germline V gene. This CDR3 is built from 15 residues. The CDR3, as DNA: TGTGCCAGCAGTTCCCAGACAGGGTGGAACACTGAAGCTTTCTTT. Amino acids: CASSSQTGWNTEAFF.

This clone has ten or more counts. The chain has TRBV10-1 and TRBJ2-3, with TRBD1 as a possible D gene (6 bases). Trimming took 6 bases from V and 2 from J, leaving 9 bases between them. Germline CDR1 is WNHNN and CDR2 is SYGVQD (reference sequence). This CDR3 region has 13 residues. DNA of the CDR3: TGCGCCAGCAGCAGGGGAATCACAGATACGCAGTATTTT. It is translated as CASSRGITDTQYF.

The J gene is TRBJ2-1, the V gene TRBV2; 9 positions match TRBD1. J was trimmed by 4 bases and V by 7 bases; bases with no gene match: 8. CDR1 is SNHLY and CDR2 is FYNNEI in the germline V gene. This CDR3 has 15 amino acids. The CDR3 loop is CASTKQGALYNEQFF. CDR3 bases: TGTGCCAGCACCAAACAGGGGGCCCTTTACAATGAGCAGTTCTTC. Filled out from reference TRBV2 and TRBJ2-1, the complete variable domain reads EPEVTQTPSHQVTQMGQEVILRCVPISNHLYFYWYRQILGQKVEFLVSFYNNEISEKSEIFDDQFSVERPDGSNFTLKIRSTKLEDSAMYFCASTKQGALYNEQFFGPGTRLTVL.

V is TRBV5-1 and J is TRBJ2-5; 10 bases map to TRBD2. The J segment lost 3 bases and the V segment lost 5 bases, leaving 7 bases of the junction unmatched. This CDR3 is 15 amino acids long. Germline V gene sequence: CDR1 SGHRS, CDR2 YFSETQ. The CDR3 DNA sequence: TGCGCCAGCAGTGTGTCCGGACTAGCGGAAGAGACCCAGTACTTC. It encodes CASSVSGLAEETQYF. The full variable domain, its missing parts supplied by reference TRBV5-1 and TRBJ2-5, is KAGVTQTPRYLIKTRGQQVTLSCSPISGHRSVSWYQQTPGQGLQFLFEYFSETQRNKGNFPGRFSGRQFSNSRSEMNVSTLELGDSALYLCASSVSGLAEETQYFGPGTRLLVL.

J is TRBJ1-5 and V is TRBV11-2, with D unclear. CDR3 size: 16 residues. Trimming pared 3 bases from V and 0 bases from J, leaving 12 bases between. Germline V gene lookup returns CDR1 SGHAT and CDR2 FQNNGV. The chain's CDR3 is CASSFDGPVSNQPQHF. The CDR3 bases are TGTGCCAGCAGCTTTGACGGTCCGGTTAGCAATCAGCCCCAGCATTTT.

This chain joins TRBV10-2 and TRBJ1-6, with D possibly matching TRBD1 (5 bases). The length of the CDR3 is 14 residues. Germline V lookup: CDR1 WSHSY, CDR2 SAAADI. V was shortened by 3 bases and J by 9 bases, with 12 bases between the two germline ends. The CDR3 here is CASSDPRGGSPLHF. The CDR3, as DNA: TGCGCCAGCAGTGATCCCCGGGGGGGTTCACCCCTCCACTTT.

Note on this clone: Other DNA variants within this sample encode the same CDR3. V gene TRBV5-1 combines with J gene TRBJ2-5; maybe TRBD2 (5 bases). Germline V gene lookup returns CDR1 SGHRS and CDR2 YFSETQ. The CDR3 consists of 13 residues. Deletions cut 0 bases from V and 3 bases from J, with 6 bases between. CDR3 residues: CASSLAGKETQYF. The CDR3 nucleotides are TGCGCCAGCAGCTTGGCGGGGAAAGAGACCCAGTACTTC.

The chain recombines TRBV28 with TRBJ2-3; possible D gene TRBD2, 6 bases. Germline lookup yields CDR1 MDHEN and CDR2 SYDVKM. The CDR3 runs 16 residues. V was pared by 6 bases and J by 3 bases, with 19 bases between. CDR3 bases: TGTGCCAGCAGCCCGCTTGGAGGGAAGGGGACAGATACGCAGTATTTT. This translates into CASSPLGGKGTDTQYF.

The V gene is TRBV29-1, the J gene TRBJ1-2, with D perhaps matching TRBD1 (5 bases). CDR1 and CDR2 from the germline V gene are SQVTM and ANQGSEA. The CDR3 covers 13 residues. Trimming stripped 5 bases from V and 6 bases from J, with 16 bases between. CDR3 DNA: TGCAGCGTTCGGGACTCCAGGGAGCATGGCTACACCTTC. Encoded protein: CSVRDSREHGYTF. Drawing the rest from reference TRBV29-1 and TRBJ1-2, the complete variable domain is SAVISQKPSRDICQRGTSLTIQCQVDSQVTMMFWYRQQPGQSLTLIATANQGSEATYESGFVIDKFPISRPNLTFSTLTVSNMSPEDSSIYLCSVRDSREHGYTFGSGTRLTVV.

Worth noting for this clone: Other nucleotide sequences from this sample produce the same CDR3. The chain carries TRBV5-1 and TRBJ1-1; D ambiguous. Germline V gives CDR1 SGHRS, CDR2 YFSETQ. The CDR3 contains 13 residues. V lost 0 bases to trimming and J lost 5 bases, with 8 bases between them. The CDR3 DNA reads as TGCGCCAGCAGCTTGGAAATAGGAACTGAAGCTTTCTTT. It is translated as CASSLEIGTEAFF. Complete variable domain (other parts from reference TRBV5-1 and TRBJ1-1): KAGVTQTPRYLIKTRGQQVTLSCSPISGHRSVSWYQQTPGQGLQFLFEYFSETQRNKGNFPGRFSGRQFSNSRSEMNVSTLELGDSALYLCASSLEIGTEAFFGQGTRLTVV.